This TCR beta chain was found in a study of shared clonotypes between healthy human individuals. Findings and caveats of the study: A reduction in generation probabilities was seen for non-shared clonotypes relative to those shared by all four donors. Limitation of the genetic and exposure-history diversity represented came from the few donors. Estimated richness values were generally larger in naive subsets than in memory subsets.

For each subset, genomic DNA was distributed in equal portions over several immunoSEQ plates. Sequencing was performed with immunoSEQ multiplex PCR; in TCRdb, only in-frame clones are kept and a portion is missing. Altogether about 580,000 clones are present, 95% to 98% being singletons, with the ten largest covering 0.3%. Naive CD8 cells comprised CD45RO-negative, CCR7-positively selected cells, excluding terminally differentiated effector memory CD45RA+ cells. Turning to this clone: What it binds is unknown.

The origin of this receptor is a man younger than 45 in good health. The sample consisted of naive CD8+ T cells sorted from blood.

The CDR3 here is CASSLLRDKTEAFF. CDR3 DNA: TGTGCCAGCAGCCTACTCAGGGATAAGACTGAAGCTTTCTTT. The chain uses TRBV7-9 and TRBJ1-1, with D maybe TRBD1 (5 bases). Per the germline V gene, CDR1 is SEHNR and CDR2 is FQNEAQ (reference sequence). V was clipped by 5 bases and J by 5 bases, with 15 bases between them. The length of the CDR3 is 14 residues.